This entry is about one TCR beta chain. Its antigen remains undetermined. Base-call qualities are not available, and no considerably larger clone is one nucleotide away. This sample was taken from a study of blood T cell repertoires in COVID-19 (dated by TCRdb to the early 2020s). About the study as a whole: Samples from collaborators originated in the United States, Italy and Spain and spanned both the acute and convalescent phases of COVID-19. The material from the prospective study consisted of cDNA or gDNA derived from T cells, B-cell-depleted T cells, or PBMCs. Deeply sampled blood TCRbeta repertoires from subjects exposed to, actively infected with, or recovered from COVID-19 were included in the dataset. The repertoires were released in a freely available public database intended as a resource for research on the immune response to SARS-CoV-2. The samples were drawn from the first 160 participants of the ongoing ImmuneRACE study and from about 1,200 subjects provided by 6 global collaborators. The sample metadata nearly always contained a de-identified subject ID, COVID-19 status, age in years and sex. HLA class I and class II types, where available, came from metadata supplied by the sample provider rather than from assay-based typing. What the authors observed across the whole study: The quantity of clinical and demographic metadata differed by source and by participant and was supplied without curation.

TCRbeta CDR3 regions were amplified from genomic DNA using the immunoSEQ Assay, a bias-controlled multiplex PCR. As for the original processing: Within the assay, amplification of reference gene primers was used to estimate how many nucleated cells each sample contained. To quantify the absolute abundance of each unique TCRbeta CDR3 rearrangement, sequence reads were collapsed and filtered. For each sample, productive Simpson clonality was calculated as the square root of Simpson's diversity index over productive rearrangements. TCRdb carries this immuneACCESS record with in-frame sequences only. Its versions omit some clonotypes, under half of them owing to an unresolved V gene in the studies checked, with the rest unexplained. That table supplies the V and J calls and clone size; D and trimming were determined from the DNA. This sample is represented by about 69,000 clones; about four fifths of them were singletons. The ten largest clones capture 45% to 60% of the sample.

The collaborating institutions used their own protocols to collect whole blood in K2EDTA tubes. For TCRbeta analysis, collaborator samples were shipped as frozen whole blood, as isolated PBMCs, or as DNA extracted from either sample type. The source material was peripheral blood. The origin of this receptor is a human donor in a cohort sampled during active COVID-19.

In nucleotides, the sequence is TGTGCCAGCAGTTTAGGGACATTAGTGGGTACTGAAGCTTTCTTT. Its translation is CASSLGTLVGTEAFF. The sequence is built from TRBV28 and TRBJ1-1; a tentative D match to TRBD1 spans 6 bases. The CDR3 runs 15 amino acids, cysteine and phenylalanine included. The kept DNA is CDR3 alone, 45 bases in frame from the first base. The germline V gene encodes CDR1 MDHEN and CDR2 SYDVKM. At the junction V is shortened by 2 bases and J by 5 bases, with 15 bases in between.